This is a list of T cell receptor beta chains from one sample in a study of T cells in Graves' hyperthyroidism and ophthalmopathy. TCRdb processed the multiplex PCR reads anew with MiXCR; each CDR3 protein has one entry. The sample includes more than 600,000 distinct CDR3 sequences, roughly 15% of them seen just once. Sequenced sample: blood. These receptors all come from a man aged 18 to 30 with Graves' hyperthyroidism. Both conserved end residues are trimmed from each CDR3. Each record gives: J gene, V gene, CDR3 protein.

j_call: TRBJ2-7; v_call: TRBV3-1; cdr3_aa: ASSQDSSPSYEQY
j_call: TRBJ2-3; v_call: TRBV9; cdr3_aa: ASSPNLPGQHQY
j_call: TRBJ1-6; v_call: TRBV27; cdr3_aa: ASRPLARGSYNSPLH
j_call: TRBJ2-7; v_call: TRBV20-1; cdr3_aa: SACRDGDLYEQY
j_call: TRBJ1-1; v_call: TRBV9; cdr3_aa: ASSLTPTVGTTEAF
j_call: TRBJ1-6; v_call: TRBV5-1; cdr3_aa: ASSAGHFNSPLH
j_call: TRBJ2-2; v_call: TRBV5-1; cdr3_aa: ASSLLLDSNTGELF
j_call: TRBJ1-1; v_call: TRBV11-3; cdr3_aa: ASSLGLGTAEAF
j_call: TRBJ2-7; v_call: TRBV3-1; cdr3_aa: ASSQGLSYEQY
j_call: TRBJ2-7; v_call: TRBV28; cdr3_aa: ASSSISGIYEQY
j_call: TRBJ2-7; v_call: TRBV18; cdr3_aa: ASSPMGQGLYEQY
j_call: TRBJ2-1; v_call: TRBV9; cdr3_aa: ASSVQAGINNEQF
j_call: TRBJ1-2; v_call: TRBV7-2; cdr3_aa: ASRFYEGQIPNYGYT
j_call: TRBJ2-6; v_call: TRBV19; cdr3_aa: ASSIWFGGANVLT
j_call: TRBJ1-5; v_call: TRBV28; cdr3_aa: ASSLLAGGQPQH
j_call: TRBJ1-2; v_call: TRBV12-3/TRBV12-4; cdr3_aa: ASSPTGLGGYT
j_call: TRBJ1-6; v_call: TRBV4-1; cdr3_aa: ASSQVHSSNSPLH
j_call: TRBJ2-5; v_call: TRBV3-1; cdr3_aa: ASSLGTGAWFLETQY
j_call: TRBJ2-7; v_call: TRBV28; cdr3_aa: ASSLWTGSSYEQY
j_call: TRBJ1-1; v_call: TRBV28; cdr3_aa: ASSPRRQGAGWAEAF
j_call: TRBJ2-1; v_call: TRBV28; cdr3_aa: ASSHTGYNEQF
j_call: TRBJ1-5; v_call: TRBV7-3; cdr3_aa: ASSQTPGQPQH
j_call: TRBJ2-7; v_call: TRBV30; cdr3_aa: AWGQAQSYEQY
j_call: TRBJ1-5; v_call: TRBV12-3/TRBV12-4; cdr3_aa: ASSRSDEVWAQH
j_call: TRBJ2-7; v_call: TRBV3-1; cdr3_aa: ASSPGTSGRGFNEQY
j_call: TRBJ1-2; v_call: TRBV28; cdr3_aa: ASSFTSRYKGYT
j_call: TRBJ1-4; v_call: TRBV20-1; cdr3_aa: SARADRDREKLF
j_call: TRBJ1-1; v_call: TRBV27; cdr3_aa: ASSLSMNTEAF
j_call: TRBJ2-3; v_call: TRBV18; cdr3_aa: ASSLTTRQGFWTDTQY
j_call: TRBJ2-2; v_call: TRBV20-1; cdr3_aa: SAQGQLNTGELF
j_call: TRBJ2-7; v_call: TRBV10-3; cdr3_aa: AISGDLAGGSRRYEQY
j_call: TRBJ2-5; v_call: TRBV20-1; cdr3_aa: SARGGSGRAQETQY
j_call: TRBJ1-1; v_call: TRBV19; cdr3_aa: ASRDRNTEAF
j_call: TRBJ2-1; v_call: TRBV7-3; cdr3_aa: TSSDLAGGDNEQF
j_call: TRBJ2-7; v_call: TRBV12-5; cdr3_aa: ASGLGGLSRGEQY
j_call: TRBJ2-1; v_call: TRBV6-2/TRBV6-3; cdr3_aa: ASRVSRNRAGNERF
j_call: TRBJ2-3; v_call: TRBV3-1; cdr3_aa: ASSQEDTTQY
j_call: TRBJ2-3; v_call: TRBV19; cdr3_aa: ASSILAGEVDTQY
j_call: TRBJ2-1; v_call: TRBV7-2; cdr3_aa: ASSLADRGRYSYNEQF